This T cell receptor (beta chain) was captured in a study of cytomegalovirus exposure and HLA in healthy donors (dated by TCRdb to 2017 to 2019). Regarding the complete study: An earlier analysis of several hundred of the donors reported 276 Gb of sequence data and around 110 million unique TCR beta sequences obtained from about 170 million T cells. An early release that covered more than 550 HLA-typed donors contained about 300 gigabases of sequencing data and roughly 84 million unique TCR sequences. The T cell repertoires of some 670 subjects were profiled by immunosequencing and related to cytomegalovirus serostatus. In an earlier analysis of roughly 600 of the donors, high-throughput TCR beta sequencing was used to judge whether each TCR beta V gene segment behaved as functional or pseudogenic. Rather than using new phenotypic data, the later analysis identified candidate immune exposures from TCR beta sequences and from how often those sequences occurred across donors. Donor age, sex, ethnicity and CMV serostatus were compiled alongside the repertoire data. Of the 350 to 450 genotyped donors, roughly 85% fell in the genetic ancestry cluster associated with self-reported Caucasian donors. The number of typed donors differed by locus: roughly 620-640 for A, B, C, DRB1 and DQB1; 500 to 550 for DQA1; 606 for DPA1; and roughly 490 for DPB1. All discovery cohort repertoires had been generated on a single sequencing platform. A later analysis re-analyzed previously published TCR beta repertoires from hundreds of donors and added high-resolution HLA genotyping to study TCR occurrence patterns. A later genetic analysis used genome-wide SNP genotypes for about three fifths of the 666 donors, treating that subset as a discovery cohort. Among approximately 370 genotyped donors of the cohort, an average of approximately 240,000 unique TCR beta nucleotide sequences was sequenced per donor, of which about 20% were non-productive. Several DR-DQ haplotypes were treated as single units for association and clustering because of strong linkage in the cohort. High-throughput TCR immunosequencing, statistical association of individual TCRs with disease status, and machine learning were combined to predict cytomegalovirus infection status. HLA typing covered class I and class II loci at four-digit resolution. The study was designed to test whether signatures of past pathogen exposure could be identified by cataloging public T cell receptors. Besides the first cohort of around 670 subjects, a separate validation cohort made up of 90 to 150 different subjects was used. Results the study describes overall, beyond this receptor: Across donors, most TCR sequences were observed very rarely, whereas some public TCRs were present in many individuals. Because counts were too low, roughly 17 rarely observed V segments, including chromosome 9 orphons, were left out of the earlier analysis of approximately 580 of the donors. Because HLA typing was unavailable for some donors at each locus, only the typed subset was used in association tests. Correlated functional status among segregating V segments might be attributable to linkage disequilibrium, but an unknown experimental factor could not be ruled out. It was suggested by the authors that the approach could potentially be generalized to other disease states and immunological phenotypes. Compared with equally common non-associated chains, HLA-associated TCR beta chains in a later analysis were more clonally expanded and had lower generation probabilities. The study gave a list of 150 to 200 TCR beta chains associated with cytomegalovirus. A further reported finding was that TCR beta sequences accurately predicted the HLA-A and HLA-B alleles for most subjects in the first cohort. A group of highly shared sequence variants was considered likely to be a technical artifact of the sequencing pipeline. According to a later analysis, most CMV-associated TCR beta chains appeared to be HLA-restricted, and the HLA associations seemed to be driven largely by CMV exposure. When HLA alleles, especially DR and DQ, strongly co-occurred, TCR associations were difficult to assign to individual alleles. In vitro tests confirmed that a few of the cytomegalovirus-associated TCR beta chains recognize cytomegalovirus antigens. In this cohort, only TCR beta chains were sequenced, and detectable features were limited by the absence of alpha or paired-chain data. CMV serostatus was the only immune exposure information available for the cohort. The classifier was reported to diagnose cytomegalovirus status with high specificity and sensitivity in both the original cohort and the validation cohort. A later analysis found that TCR association rates varied across HLA loci, with DRB1 alleles showing the most associated TCRs and HLA-C alleles the fewest. In a later genetic analysis, a missense DCLRE1C variant was associated with V-gene and J-gene trimming of TCR beta chains, and the association was replicated in an independent cohort. In a later genetic analysis, fewer N-insertions in productive TCRs were reported among donors in an Asian-associated ancestry cluster than the roughly 640-donor mean. Several of the top co-occurrence clusters appeared to be linked to parvovirus B19, influenza, CMV and Epstein-Barr virus, according to a later analysis. The 87-base-pair reads could not distinguish some IMGT-functional V segments, including TRBV6-2 and TRBV6-3, so those segments were excluded. An earlier analysis of several hundred of the donors showed that most TCR beta V segments appeared in productive rearrangements either about 87% or about 30% of the time, which broadly matched IMGT annotations. At a false discovery rate of 0.05, a later analysis linked approximately 18,000 TCR beta sequences to specific HLA alleles. Roughly uniform sequencing depth across donors was assumed in presence/absence analyses, although this assumption may not hold.

Reading from cysteine to phenylalanine, the CDR3 counts 13 amino acids. The retained sequence is limited to the CDR3, 39 bases, with the frame set at the first base. Taken from the germline V gene, the CDR1 and CDR2 loops are SGHRS and YFSETQ. Trimming takes 0 bases from V and 3 bases from J, and the germline ends sit 6 bases apart. Library preparation used the immunoSEQ multiplex PCR assay. For the multiplex PCR, a mixture combining 60 forward primers for TCR Vbeta segments and 13 reverse primers for TCR Jbeta segments was used. The CDR3 region of rearranged TCR beta genes was amplified from genomic DNA by a multiplex PCR assay. The Illumina HiSeq System was used to sequence the amplified TCR beta libraries as 87-base-pair reads. As for the original processing: In a later analysis, about 80 million unique TCR beta chains were counted across the 666 repertoires, and about 9.9 million of these chains were shared by at least two donors. A nearest-neighbor algorithm error-corrected the raw reads and collapsed the reads into unique sequences, merging closely related sequences to remove PCR and sequencing errors. CDR3 sequences were aligned to IMGT reference sequences to assign V, D and J gene segments. Each retained sequence needed at least a six-nucleotide match to both a V gene segment and a J gene segment. A rearrangement counted as productive if the CDR3 had no stop codons and remained in frame with V and J, and every other rearrangement counted as non-productive. Following IMGT convention, CDR3 was defined as the stretch from the second conserved V-encoded cysteine up to the conserved J-encoded phenylalanine. Sequences without an unambiguous match to a single V gene segment were excluded from the earlier analysis of approximately 600 of the donors. An earlier analysis of just under 600 of the donors called V segments functional above 56.7% productive rearrangements and segregating when the between-donor standard deviation exceeded 5%. A statistical classification framework was built to diagnose cytomegalovirus status from the catalog of TCR beta chain sequences. In a later analysis, V and J genes were assigned by comparing TCR nucleotide sequences against IMGT/GENE-DB human TR gene sequences. Using the TCRdist pipeline, a later analysis assigned CDR3 sequences along with most-parsimonious VDJ recombination scenarios. In a later analysis, each TCR beta chain was defined by its CDR3 amino acid sequence together with its V-gene family, and reads without a unique V-gene family were excluded. A later analysis removed several hundred highly shared, low-generation-probability nucleotide sequences to deal with suspected cross-contamination and a sequencing artifact. For each public chain, a later analysis derived a clonal expansion index from normalized ranks of inferred template counts within each repertoire. In a later analysis, generation probabilities were computed with a VDJ recombination model fitted to out-of-frame rearrangements, and the resulting probabilities were checked against IGoR. In a later analysis, hypergeometric tests were used to score TCR-TCR, TCR-HLA and TCR-CMV co-occurrence, with a repertoire-size bias correction applied to TCR pairs. In a later analysis, false discovery rates were estimated by permuting HLA or CMV assignments 20 times. In a later analysis, co-occurring TCRs were grouped with DBSCAN, and TCRdist sequence similarity was added when clustering was performed within HLA-allele-positive subsets. Repertoires with fewer than 30,000 or more than 120,000 public chains were left out of co-occurrence clustering, as were four to six repertoires with anomalous nucleotide sharing. The source is immuneACCESS, and TCRdb retained only in-frame sequences with V and J called. Part of the clones is not carried over; for the studies checked, unresolved V genes explain less than half of this, and the remainder is unexplained. V and J calls and clone size are copied from that table; D and trimming were computed from the DNA. In all, the sample holds about 160,000 clones, and roughly 87% of those were seen once. The biggest ten clones account for 1.5% of the sample.

Comments on this clone: Its antigen is not yet known. Base quality data are lacking; no much larger clone is found one base away.

The cohort consisted of 666 healthy bone marrow donors. Cohort members were all nominally healthy when sampled, although unrecorded immune exposures were likely present. The donor was CMV seropositive and belonged to the group of 250 to 300 seropositive cohort members. A peripheral blood sample was provided by each donor, and peripheral blood mononuclear cells were used for TCR beta sequencing. Genomic DNA was extracted from the blood cell samples with the Qiagen DNeasy Blood Extraction Kit. The specimen was PBMCs. The clonotype originates from a girl under 18 in good health and CMV-seropositive. The chain uses TRBV5-1 and TRBJ1-1, and the D gene may be TRBD1, 5 bases matching. In nucleotides, the sequence is TGCGCCAGCAGCTTGGTAGGGGACACTGAAGCTTTCTTT. Translated, this is CASSLVGDTEAFF.